One and the same sample provided the 2 T cell receptor beta chains below, sequenced in a study of cytomegalovirus exposure and HLA in healthy donors (dated 2017 in TCRdb). The library was prepared using the immunoSEQ multiplex PCR assay. The multiplex PCR relied on a mix of 60 forward primers for TCR Vbeta segments and 13 reverse primers for TCR Jbeta segments. Not all clones reach the TCRdb copy of this immuneACCESS table, which keeps in-frame sequences only. Checked studies attribute under half of the gap to unresolved V genes and leave the rest unexplained. The sample table lists around 94,000 clones, around 84% of them with a count of one. Of the sample, 4.6% falls within the top ten clones. Source material: PBMCs. The receptors here all came from a woman between 35 and 50 years old in good health and CMV-seropositive.

V and J are TRBV18 and TRBJ2-7, with D hard to call. Germline V gene lookup returns CDR1 KGHSH and CDR2 LQKENI. The CDR3 loop spans 11 amino acids. V was cut by 3 bases and J by 2 bases, with 2 bases left in between. The CDR3 region is CASSPTYEQYF. CDR3 DNA: TGTGCCAGCTCACCCACCTACGAGCAGTACTTC. Complete variable domain (other parts from reference TRBV18 and TRBJ2-7): NAGVMQNPRHLVRRRGQEARLRCSPMKGHSHVYWYRQLPEEGLKFMVYLQKENIIDESGMPKERFSAEFPKEGPSILRIQQVVRGDSAAYFCASSPTYEQYFGPGTRLTVT.

The chain is built from TRBV6-4 and TRBJ1-1, with TRBD1 as a possible D gene (6 bases). The germline V gene encodes CDR1 MRHNA and CDR2 SNTAGT. The length of the CDR3 is 14 residues. V shed 7 bases and J shed 1 base, with 13 bases lying between them. CDR3 sequence reads: CASNYRDSNTEAFF. The CDR3 bases are TGTGCCAGCAATTACAGGGATTCGAACACTGAAGCTTTCTTT.